A selection of T cell receptor beta chains follows, all from one sample in a study of T cell changes during pregnancy in multiple sclerosis. Sequencing used immunoSEQ multiplex PCR; TCRdb keeps in-frame clones, though not all of them. Here the sample spans 40,000 to 45,000 clones, over 80% being singletons. This specimen consisted of CD4+ T cells from peripheral blood mononuclear cells, obtained before pregnancy. These receptors were collected from a female donor with multiple sclerosis, enrolled in a pregnancy study. Each CDR3 is given without its conserved first and last residue.

CDR3 protein	V gene	J gene
ASSSQTGAGETQY	TRBV7-2	TRBJ2-5
ASSKTGPNEKLF	TRBV7-9	TRBJ1-4
ASIRGPGANVLT	TRBV6-1	TRBJ2-6
ASSLTGNGYT	TRBV6-6	TRBJ1-2
ASSLRQGAVGELF	TRBV5-5	TRBJ2-2
ASSQGVGFTDTQY	TRBV4-3	TRBJ2-3
ASSVPQGFGEQY	TRBV25-1	TRBJ2-7
ATGTGDGANVLT	TRBV7-6	TRBJ2-6
ASSPPRDGRDTQY	TRBV18	TRBJ2-3
ASRLVPLHREQGAHGNTIY	TRBV12-2	TRBJ1-3
ASMDYGRELF	TRBV6-1	TRBJ2-2
ASSVGSGGTDTQY	TRBV9	TRBJ2-3
ASSPTSDSGPQH	TRBV19	TRBJ1-5
ASSLDRVTGNTIY	TRBV6-5	TRBJ1-3
AISESGGNQPQH	TRBV10-3	TRBJ1-5
ASSSLPYEQY	TRBV28	TRBJ2-7
ASSSTTEGDTQY	TRBV28	TRBJ2-3
ASSYRGEQPQH	TRBV7-2	TRBJ1-5
ASTWKGGPFDYEQY	TRBV5-6	TRBJ2-7
ASSWRTGPYEQY	TRBV5-1	TRBJ2-7
TPFGSHGYT	TRBV20-1	TRBJ1-2
ASRLQVNTEAF	TRBV2	TRBJ1-1
ASSPDRGGGYT	TRBV5-6	TRBJ1-2
ASRPTRDSTEAF	TRBV27	TRBJ1-1
ASSDTGASEAF	TRBV2	TRBJ1-1
ASSSPRSYEQY	TRBV6-6	TRBJ2-7
ASSLAHYTDTQY	TRBV7-9	TRBJ2-3
ASSLSSPLADFYEQY	TRBV7-2	TRBJ2-7